Listed below are T cell receptor beta chains from one sample, sequenced in a study of blood T cell repertoires in COVID-19. Assay: immunoSEQ multiplex PCR; the TCRdb copy retains only in-frame clones and omits some. Of fewer than 250,000 clones in the sample, about 80% are singletons; the top ten hold less than 4%. The sequencing input was PBMCs or T cells enriched from blood (not recorded which). The source is a woman aged 40-49 years who had been exposed to COVID-19. Both conserved end residues are part of each CDR3. D genes are given only for firm matches. Some rows have no size entry. The others give once, few or many, or a class for an expanded clone.

J gene,CDR3 length,V gene,D gene,clone size,CDR3 protein,CDR3 DNA
TRBJ1-2,13,TRBV6-5,NA,NA,CASTIGEELGYTF,TGTGCCAGCACAATAGGCGAGGAACTGGGCTACACCTTC
TRBJ2-1,16,TRBV6-4,NA,NA,CASSDHVAGAGNEQFF,TGTGCCAGCAGTGACCATGTAGCAGGGGCCGGCAATGAGCAGTTCTTC
TRBJ1-3,13,TRBV11-1,TRBD1,NA,CASSLGQGHTIYF,TGTGCCAGCAGCTTGGGACAGGGGCACACCATATATTTT
TRBJ1-2,15,TRBV7-2,TRBD1,NA,CASSLFGTANYGYTF,TGTGCCAGCAGCCTGTTCGGGACAGCGAACTATGGCTACACCTTC
TRBJ1-6,16,TRBV5-1,TRBD1,NA,CASSLGTGPYNSPLHF,TGCGCCAGCAGCCTCGGGACAGGGCCCTATAATTCACCCCTCCACTTT
TRBJ1-2,13,TRBV7-2,NA,NA,CASSLRQGYGYTF,TGTGCCAGCAGCCTTCGGCAGGGTTATGGCTACACCTTC
TRBJ1-1,13,TRBV2,TRBD1,NA,CASRGDRNTEAFF,TGTGCCAGCAGGGGGGACAGGAACACTGAAGCTTTCTTT
TRBJ1-1,14,TRBV7-2,TRBD1,NA,CASSLRDRDTEAFF,TGTGCCAGCAGCTTAAGGGACAGGGACACTGAAGCTTTCTTT
TRBJ1-2,14,TRBV5-4,NA,NA,CASSLGRGAYGYTF,TGTGCCAGCAGCTTGGGACGGGGGGCGTATGGCTACACCTTC
TRBJ2-2,13,TRBV10-3,NA,NA,CAISEGGTGELFF,TGTGCCATCAGTGAAGGGGGTACCGGGGAGCTGTTTTTT
TRBJ1-3,13,TRBV9,NA,NA,CASSAPPGHFPYF,TGTGCCAGCAGCGCCCCACCGGGACATTTCCCATATTTT
TRBJ2-1,15,TRBV5-1,TRBD1,NA,CASSRGGPPNNEQFF,TGCGCCAGCAGCCGAGGGGGCCCTCCAAACAATGAGCAGTTCTTC
TRBJ2-3,15,TRBV7-2,NA,NA,CASSLGRVHTDTQYF,TGTGCCAGCAGCTTAGGGAGAGTACACACAGATACGCAGTATTTT
TRBJ1-4,16,TRBV7-2,NA,NA,CASSFTIAGVNEKLFF,TGTGCCAGCAGCTTCACCATAGCGGGGGTTAATGAAAAACTGTTTTTT
TRBJ2-1,15,TRBV6-2/TRBV6-3,TRBD2,NA,CASSYSGSSYNEQFF,TGTGCCAGCAGTTATAGCGGGAGCTCCTACAATGAGCAGTTCTTC
TRBJ2-2,17,TRBV24-1,TRBD2,NA,CATSDNGGAGDTGELFF,TGTGCCACCAGTGATAACGGGGGGGCCGGGGACACCGGGGAGCTGTTTTTT
TRBJ2-7,14,TRBV7-2,NA,NA,CASSLYGAIYEQYF,TGTGCCAGCAGCCTATATGGAGCGATCTACGAGCAGTACTTC
TRBJ1-4,13,TRBV6-2/TRBV6-3,NA,NA,CASSASVYEKLFF,TGTGCCAGCAGCGCGAGTGTATATGAAAAACTGTTTTTT
TRBJ1-2,11,TRBV6-5,NA,few,CASRGRNGYTF,TGTGCCAGCAGGGGGAGGAATGGCTACACCTTC
TRBJ2-2,14,TRBV5-1,NA,NA,CASSFGGVTGELFF,TGCGCCAGCAGCTTCGGTGGAGTAACCGGGGAGCTGTTTTTT
TRBJ1-1,15,TRBV6-2/TRBV6-3,TRBD1,NA,CASSINTGALSEAFF,TGTGCCAGCAGTATAAACACAGGGGCCCTATCGGAAGCTTTCTTT
TRBJ1-2,16,TRBV7-2,TRBD1,NA,CASLARTGTLADGYTF,TGTGCCAGCCTCGCCCGGACAGGGACCCTAGCGGATGGCTACACCTTC
TRBJ1-2,13,TRBV12-3/TRBV12-4,NA,NA,CASSQQGAYGYTF,TGTGCCAGCAGTCAACAGGGAGCCTATGGCTACACCTTC
TRBJ1-5,12,TRBV6-5,NA,NA,CASKAGNQPQHF,TGTGCCAGCAAGGCGGGCAATCAGCCCCAGCATTTT
TRBJ1-1,16,TRBV21-1,NA,NA,CASRNYYDRMNTEAFF,TGTGCCAGCAGAAATTATTATGACAGGATGAACACTGAAGCTTTCTTT
TRBJ1-2,13,TRBV2,NA,NA,CASSESLLYGYTF,TGTGCCAGCAGTGAATCTCTCCTCTATGGCTACACCTTC